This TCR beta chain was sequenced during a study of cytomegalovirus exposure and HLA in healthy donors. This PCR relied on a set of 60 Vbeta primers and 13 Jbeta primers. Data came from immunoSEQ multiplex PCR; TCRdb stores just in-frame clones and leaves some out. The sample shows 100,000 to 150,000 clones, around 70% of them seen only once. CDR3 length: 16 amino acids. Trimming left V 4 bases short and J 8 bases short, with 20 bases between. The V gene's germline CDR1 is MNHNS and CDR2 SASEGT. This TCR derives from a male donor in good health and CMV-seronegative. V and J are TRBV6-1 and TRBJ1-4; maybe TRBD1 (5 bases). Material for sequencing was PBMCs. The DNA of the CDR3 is TGTGCCAGCAGTGGGAGCTTCGTAGCGGGGGAGGAAAAACTGTTTTTT. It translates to CASSGSFVAGEEKLFF.